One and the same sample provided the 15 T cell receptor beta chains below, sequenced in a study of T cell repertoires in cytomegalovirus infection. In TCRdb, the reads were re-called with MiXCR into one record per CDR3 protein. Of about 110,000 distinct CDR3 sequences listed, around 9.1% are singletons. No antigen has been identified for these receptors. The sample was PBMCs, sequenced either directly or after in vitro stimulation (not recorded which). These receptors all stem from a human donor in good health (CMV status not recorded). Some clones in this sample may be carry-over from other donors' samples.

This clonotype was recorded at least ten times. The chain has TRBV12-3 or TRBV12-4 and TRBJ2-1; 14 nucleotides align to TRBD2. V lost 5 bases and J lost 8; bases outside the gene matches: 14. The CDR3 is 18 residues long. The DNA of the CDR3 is TGTGCCAGCAGTGCAATCCAGGGACTAGCGGGAGTAGGGGATGAGCAGTTCTTC. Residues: CASSAIQGLAGVGDEQFF.

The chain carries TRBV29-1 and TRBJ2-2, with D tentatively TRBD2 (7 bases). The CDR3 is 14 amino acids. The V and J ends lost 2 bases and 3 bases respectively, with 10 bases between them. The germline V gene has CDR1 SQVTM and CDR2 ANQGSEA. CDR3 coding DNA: TGCAGCGTTGAAATAGGGGGGGACACCGGGGAGCTGTTTTTT. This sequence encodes CSVEIGGDTGELFF.

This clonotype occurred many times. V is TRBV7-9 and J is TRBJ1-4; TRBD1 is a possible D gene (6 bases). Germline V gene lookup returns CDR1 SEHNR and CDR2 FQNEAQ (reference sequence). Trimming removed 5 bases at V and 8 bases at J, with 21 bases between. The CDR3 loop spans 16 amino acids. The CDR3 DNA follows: TGTGCCAGCAGCCCCGATTTCCGGGGGCTAAACGAAAAACTGTTTTTT. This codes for CASSPDFRGLNEKLFF.

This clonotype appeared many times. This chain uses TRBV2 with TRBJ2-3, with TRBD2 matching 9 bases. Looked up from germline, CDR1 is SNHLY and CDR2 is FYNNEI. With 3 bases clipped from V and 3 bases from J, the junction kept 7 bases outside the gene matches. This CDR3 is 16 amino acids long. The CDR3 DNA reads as TGTGCCAGCAGTGATGGGTCTAGCGGGAAAACAGATACGCAGTATTTT. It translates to CASSDGSSGKTDTQYF. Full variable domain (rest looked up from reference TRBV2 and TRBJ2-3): EPEVTQTPSHQVTQMGQEVILRCVPISNHLYFYWYRQILGQKVEFLVSFYNNEISEKSEIFDDQFSVERPDGSNFTLKIRSTKLEDSAMYFCASSDGSSGKTDTQYFGPGTRLTVL.

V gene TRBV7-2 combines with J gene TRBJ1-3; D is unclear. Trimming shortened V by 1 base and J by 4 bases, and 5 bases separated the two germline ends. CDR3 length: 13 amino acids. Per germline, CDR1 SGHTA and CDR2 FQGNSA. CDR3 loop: CASSLGAGNTIYF. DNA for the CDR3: TGTGCCAGCAGCTTAGGTGCCGGAAACACCATATATTTT. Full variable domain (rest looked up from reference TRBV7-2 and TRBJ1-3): GAGVSQSPSNKVTEKGKDVELRCDPISGHTALYWYRQSLGQGLEFLIYFQGNSAPDKSGLPSDRFSAERTGGSVSTLTIQRTQQEDSAVYLCASSLGAGNTIYFGEGSWLTVV.

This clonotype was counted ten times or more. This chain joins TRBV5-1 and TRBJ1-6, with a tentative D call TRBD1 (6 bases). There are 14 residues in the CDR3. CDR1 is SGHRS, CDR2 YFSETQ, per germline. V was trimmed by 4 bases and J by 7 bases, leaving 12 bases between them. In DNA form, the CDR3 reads TGCGCCAGCAGCCCCGCAGGGGCGAATTCACCCCTCCACTTT. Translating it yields CASSPAGANSPLHF.

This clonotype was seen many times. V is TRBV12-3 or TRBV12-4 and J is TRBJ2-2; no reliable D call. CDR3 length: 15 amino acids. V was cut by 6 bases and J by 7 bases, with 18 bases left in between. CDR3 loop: CASSPRSGLRGELFF. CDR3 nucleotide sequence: TGTGCCAGCAGCCCGCGGTCTGGGTTGCGCGGGGAGCTGTTTTTT.

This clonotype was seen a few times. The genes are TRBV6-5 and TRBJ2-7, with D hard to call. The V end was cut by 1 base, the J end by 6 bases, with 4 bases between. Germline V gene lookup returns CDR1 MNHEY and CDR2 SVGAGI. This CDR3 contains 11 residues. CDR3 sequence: CASSYLGEQYV. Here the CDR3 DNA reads TGTGCCAGCAGTTACTTGGGCGAGCAGTACGTC.

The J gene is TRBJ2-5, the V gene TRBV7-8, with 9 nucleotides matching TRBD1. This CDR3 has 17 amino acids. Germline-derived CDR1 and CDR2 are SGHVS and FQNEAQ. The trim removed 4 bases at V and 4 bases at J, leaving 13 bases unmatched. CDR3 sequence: CASSSPQGARGGETQYF. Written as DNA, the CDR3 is TGTGCCAGCAGCTCCCCACAGGGGGCCAGGGGGGGAGAGACCCAGTACTTC.

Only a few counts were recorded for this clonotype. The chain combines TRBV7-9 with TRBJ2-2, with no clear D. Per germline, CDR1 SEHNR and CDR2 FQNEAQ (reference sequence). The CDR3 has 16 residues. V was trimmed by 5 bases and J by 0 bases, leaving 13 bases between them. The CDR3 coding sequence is TGTGCCAGCAGCCCTACTGCCCTCGCGAACACCGGGGAGCTGTTTTTT. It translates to CASSPTALANTGELFF.

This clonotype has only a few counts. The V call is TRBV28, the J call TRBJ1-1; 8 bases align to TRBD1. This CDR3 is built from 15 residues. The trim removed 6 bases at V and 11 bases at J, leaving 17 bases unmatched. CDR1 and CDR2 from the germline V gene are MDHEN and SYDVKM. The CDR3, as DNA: TGTGCCAGCAGCTCAGGACAGGGTCCAATACTCCCGGCTTTCTTT. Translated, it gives CASSSGQGPILPAFF. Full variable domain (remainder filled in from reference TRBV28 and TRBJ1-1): DVKVTQSSRYLVKRTGEKVFLECVQDMDHENMFWYRQDPGLGLRLIYFSYDVKMKEKGDIPEGYSVSREKKERFSLILESASTNQTSMYLCASSSGQGPILPAFFGQGTRLTVV.

CDR3 region: CASGQRNTEAFF. CDR3 DNA sequence: TGTGCCAGCGGTCAGCGGAACACTGAAGCTTTCTTT. The rearrangement links TRBV19 to TRBJ1-1; D ambiguous. The CDR3 sequence is 12 residues long. Germline V gene lookup returns CDR1 LNHDA and CDR2 SQIVND (reference sequence). V was trimmed by 9 bases and J by 1 base, leaving 9 bases between them. Full variable domain (missing parts from reference TRBV19 and TRBJ1-1): DGGITQSPKYLFRKEGQNVTLSCEQNLNHDAMYWYRQDPGQGLRLIYYSQIVNDFQKGDIAEGYSVSREKKESFPLTVTSAQKNPTAFYLCASGQRNTEAFFGQGTRLTVV.

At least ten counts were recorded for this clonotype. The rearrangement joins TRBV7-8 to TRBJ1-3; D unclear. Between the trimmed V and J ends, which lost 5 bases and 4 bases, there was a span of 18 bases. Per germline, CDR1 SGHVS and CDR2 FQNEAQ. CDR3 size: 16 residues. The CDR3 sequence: CASSPVLGWGGNTIYF. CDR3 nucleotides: TGTGCCAGCAGCCCCGTCCTAGGCTGGGGAGGAAACACCATATATTTT.

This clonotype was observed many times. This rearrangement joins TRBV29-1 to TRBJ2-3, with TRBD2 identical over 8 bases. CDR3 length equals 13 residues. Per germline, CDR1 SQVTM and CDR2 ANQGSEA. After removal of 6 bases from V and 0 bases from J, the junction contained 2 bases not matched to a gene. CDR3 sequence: CSVASGSTDTQYF. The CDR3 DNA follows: TGCAGCGTGGCTAGCGGGAGCACAGATACGCAGTATTTT.

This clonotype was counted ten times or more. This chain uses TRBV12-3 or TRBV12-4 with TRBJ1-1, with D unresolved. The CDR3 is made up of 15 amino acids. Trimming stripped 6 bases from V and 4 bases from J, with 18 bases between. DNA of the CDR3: TGTGCCAGCAGAATCCGTGATGGAGTCGGCACTGAAGCTTTCTTT. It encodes CASRIRDGVGTEAFF.